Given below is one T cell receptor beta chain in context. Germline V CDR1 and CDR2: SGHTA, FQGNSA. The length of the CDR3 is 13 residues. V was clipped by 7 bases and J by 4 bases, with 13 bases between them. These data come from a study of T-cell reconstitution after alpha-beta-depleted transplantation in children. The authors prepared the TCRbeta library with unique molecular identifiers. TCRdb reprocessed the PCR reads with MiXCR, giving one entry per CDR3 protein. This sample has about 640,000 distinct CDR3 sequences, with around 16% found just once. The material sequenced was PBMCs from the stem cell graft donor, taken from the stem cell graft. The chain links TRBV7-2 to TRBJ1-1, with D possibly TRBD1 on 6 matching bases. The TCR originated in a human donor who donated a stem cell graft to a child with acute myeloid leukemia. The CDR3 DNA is TGTGCCAGCACTATATCACAGGGCACTGAAGCTTTCTTT. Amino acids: CASTISQGTEAFF.